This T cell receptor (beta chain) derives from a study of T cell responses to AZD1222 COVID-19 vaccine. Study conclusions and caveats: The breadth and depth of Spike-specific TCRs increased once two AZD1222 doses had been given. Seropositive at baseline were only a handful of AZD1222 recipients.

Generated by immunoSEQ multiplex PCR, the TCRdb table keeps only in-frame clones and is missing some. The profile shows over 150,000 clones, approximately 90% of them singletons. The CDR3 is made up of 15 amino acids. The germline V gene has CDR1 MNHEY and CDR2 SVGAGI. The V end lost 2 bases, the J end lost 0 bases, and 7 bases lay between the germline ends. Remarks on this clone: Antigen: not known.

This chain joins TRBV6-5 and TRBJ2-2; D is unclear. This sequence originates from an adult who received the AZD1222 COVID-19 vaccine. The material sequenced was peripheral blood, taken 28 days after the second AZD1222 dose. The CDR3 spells CASSYGRSNTGELFF. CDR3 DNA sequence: TGTGCCAGCAGTTACGGCAGGTCGAACACCGGGGAGCTGTTTTTT.